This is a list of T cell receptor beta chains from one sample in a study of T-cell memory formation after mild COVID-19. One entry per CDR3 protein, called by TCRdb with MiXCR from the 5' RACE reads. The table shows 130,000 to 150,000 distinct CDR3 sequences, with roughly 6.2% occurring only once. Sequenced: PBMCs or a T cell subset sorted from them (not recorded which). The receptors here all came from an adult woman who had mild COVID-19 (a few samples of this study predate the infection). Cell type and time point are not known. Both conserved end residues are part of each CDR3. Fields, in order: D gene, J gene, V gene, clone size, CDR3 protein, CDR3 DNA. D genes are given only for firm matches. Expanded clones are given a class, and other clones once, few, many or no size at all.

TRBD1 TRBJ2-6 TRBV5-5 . CASSLVVTGVSTGANVLTF TGTGCCAGCAGCTTGGTGGTGACAGGGGTCTCCACTGGGGCCAACGTCCTGACTTTC
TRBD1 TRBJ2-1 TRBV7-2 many CASSPTAGQGNEQFF TGTGCCAGCAGCCCCACGGCCGGACAGGGCAATGAGCAGTTCTTC
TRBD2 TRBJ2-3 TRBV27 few CASSFSTSGSADTQYF TGTGCCAGCAGTTTCTCCACTAGCGGGAGCGCAGATACGCAGTATTTT
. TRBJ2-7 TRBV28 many CASSSSGLKQYF TGTGCCAGCAGTTCCTCAGGTCTGAAGCAGTACTTC
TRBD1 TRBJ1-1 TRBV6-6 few CASSKSTGHTEAFF TGTGCCAGCAGTAAGTCGACAGGGCACACTGAAGCTTTCTTT
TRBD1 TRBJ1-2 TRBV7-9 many CASSLELATGDGYTF TGTGCCAGCAGCTTAGAGCTCGCGACAGGGGACGGCTACACCTTC
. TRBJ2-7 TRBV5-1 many CASTNTGSPYEQYF TGCGCCAGCACGAACACGGGATCACCCTACGAGCAGTACTTC
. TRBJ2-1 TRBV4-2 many CASSPEDSFHNEQFF TGTGCCAGCAGCCCCGAGGACAGTTTCCACAATGAGCAGTTCTTC
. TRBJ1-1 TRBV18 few CASRPPGVMNTEAFF TGTGCCAGCCGCCCTCCGGGAGTCATGAACACTGAAGCTTTCTTT
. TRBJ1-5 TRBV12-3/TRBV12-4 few CASSPQAGLRNQPQHF TGTGCCAGCAGTCCGCAAGCGGGGTTGCGCAATCAGCCCCAGCATTTT
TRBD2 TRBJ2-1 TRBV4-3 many CASSQGTSGIRSYNEQFF TGCGCCAGCAGCCAAGGGACTAGCGGGATTCGCTCCTACAATGAGCAGTTCTTC
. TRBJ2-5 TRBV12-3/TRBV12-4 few CASSLRPRQETQYF TGTGCCAGCAGTTTAAGACCGCGCCAAGAGACCCAGTACTTC
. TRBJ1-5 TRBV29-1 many CSAVVPLTDSNQPQHF TGCAGCGCCGTGGTACCCCTTACTGATAGCAATCAGCCCCAGCATTTT
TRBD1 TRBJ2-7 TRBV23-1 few CASRPPRGQVYEQYF TGCGCCAGCAGACCACCCAGGGGGCAAGTATACGAGCAGTACTTC
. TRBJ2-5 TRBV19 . CASSKNQETQYF TGTGCCAGTAGTAAGAACCAAGAGACCCAGTACTTC
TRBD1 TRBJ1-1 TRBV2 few CASRLTGGGEAFF TGTGCCAGCAGATTAACAGGGGGCGGCGAAGCTTTCTTT
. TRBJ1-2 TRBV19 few CASTGGGHYGYTF TGTGCCAGTACCGGCGGGGGCCACTATGGCTACACCTTC
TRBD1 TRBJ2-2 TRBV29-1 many CSAATGTGVTGELFF TGCAGCGCTGCAACCGGGACAGGGGTTACCGGGGAGCTGTTTTTT
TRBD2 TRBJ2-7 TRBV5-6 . CASSPRAGDEQYF TGTGCCAGCAGCCCCCGGGCGGGAGACGAGCAGTACTTC
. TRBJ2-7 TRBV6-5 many CASSRKAHYSYEQYF TGTGCCAGCAGTAGAAAGGCCCATTACTCCTACGAGCAGTACTTC
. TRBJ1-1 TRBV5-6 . CASSLMVRRKMNTEAFF TGTGCCAGCAGCTTGATGGTTCGGCGGAAGATGAACACTGAAGCTTTCTTT
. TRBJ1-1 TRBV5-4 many CASSPPGGRKIAEAFF TGTGCCAGCAGTCCACCTGGCGGGAGGAAGATTGCTGAAGCTTTCTTT
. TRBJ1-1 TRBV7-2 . CASSPPSGVNTEAFF TGTGCCAGCAGCCCACCCTCGGGGGTTAACACTGAAGCTTTCTTT
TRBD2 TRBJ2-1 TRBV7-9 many CASRPNSGTSGKKGSYNEQFF TGTGCCAGCAGACCTAACTCCGGGACTAGCGGGAAAAAGGGCTCCTACAATGAGCAGTTCTTC
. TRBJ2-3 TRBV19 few CASSIGSRGSDTQYF TGTGCCAGTAGTATCGGCTCGAGGGGGTCAGATACGCAGTATTTT
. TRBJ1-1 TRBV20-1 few CSARQLPEAFF TGCAGTGCTAGACAACTCCCCGAAGCTTTCTTT
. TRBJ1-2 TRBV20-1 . CSDRDTRIPQADYGYTF TGCAGTGATAGAGATACTCGTATTCCGCAGGCTGACTATGGCTACACCTTC
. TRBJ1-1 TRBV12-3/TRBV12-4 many CASSLNGYAPRNTEAFF TGTGCCAGCTCCTTAAATGGGTATGCCCCGAGGAACACTGAAGCTTTCTTT
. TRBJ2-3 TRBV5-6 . CASSLSITGAPRATDTQYF TGTGCCAGCAGCTTGTCTATCACGGGAGCTCCAAGGGCCACAGATACGCAGTATTTT
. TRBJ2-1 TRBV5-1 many CASSLDGESSYNEQFF TGCGCCAGCAGCCTGGACGGGGAGAGCTCCTACAATGAGCAGTTCTTC
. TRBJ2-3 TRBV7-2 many CASSLGRLGHADTQYF TGTGCCAGCAGCTTAGGAAGACTGGGGCACGCAGATACGCAGTATTTT
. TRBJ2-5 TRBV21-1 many CASSDGLAGGETQYF TGTGCCAGCAGCGACGGACTAGCGGGAGGGGAGACCCAGTACTTC
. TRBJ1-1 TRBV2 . CASRWGDMNTEAFF TGTGCCAGCAGGTGGGGGGACATGAACACTGAAGCTTTCTTT
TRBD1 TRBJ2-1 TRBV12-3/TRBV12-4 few CASSAGQVQFF TGTGCCAGCAGTGCCGGACAGGTTCAGTTCTTC
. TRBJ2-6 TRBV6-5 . CASSYARATSGANVLTF TGTGCCAGCAGTTACGCCCGGGCCACCTCTGGGGCCAACGTCCTGACTTTC
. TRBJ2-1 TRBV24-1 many CATSGYNEQFF TGTGCCACCAGTGGCTACAATGAGCAGTTCTTC
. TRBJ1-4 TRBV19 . CASSGSGREKLFF TGTGCCAGTAGCGGCAGCGGGAGGGAAAAACTGTTTTTT
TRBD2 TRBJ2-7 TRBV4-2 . CASSDTGSTSAYEQYF TGTGCCAGCAGCGACACGGGCTCGACTAGCGCCTACGAGCAGTACTTC
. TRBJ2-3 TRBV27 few CASRTFLTDTQYF TGTGCCAGCCGCACATTTCTCACAGATACGCAGTATTTT
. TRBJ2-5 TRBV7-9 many CASSMRGGQETQYF TGTGCCAGCAGCATGCGGGGCGGCCAAGAGACCCAGTACTTC
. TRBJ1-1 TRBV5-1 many CASAQGDWDRTEAFF TGCGCCAGCGCCCAAGGAGACTGGGACCGGACTGAAGCTTTCTTT
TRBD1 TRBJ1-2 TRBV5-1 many CASSPTGWSPNYGYTF TGCGCCAGCAGCCCGACAGGGTGGTCTCCTAACTATGGCTACACCTTC